The 6 T cell receptor beta chains below come from one sample, sequenced in a study of T cell changes during pregnancy in multiple sclerosis. Only in-frame clones appear in the TCRdb table, and some are missing; sequencing was by immunoSEQ multiplex PCR. The data contain approximately 85,000 clones, roughly 93% of them singletons. Specimen: peripheral blood, collected in the third trimester of pregnancy. The receptors were sampled from a female donor with multiple sclerosis, enrolled in a pregnancy study.

The table lists this clone with a count of one. The chain uses TRBV12-5 and TRBJ1-2; D uncertain. V was pared by 6 bases and J by 6 bases, with 14 bases between. Germline lookup yields CDR1 LGHNT and CDR2 FRNRAP. The CDR3 loop spans 13 amino acids. The CDR3 sequence: CASGPGVLNGYTF. CDR3 nucleotide sequence: TGTGCTAGTGGACCCGGGGTCCTGAATGGCTACACCTTC.

CDR3 nucleotides: TGTGCCAGCAGCGTAGGGCTAGCGGGTTGGAACGAGCAGTACTTC. Encoded protein: CASSVGLAGWNEQYF. The chain couples TRBV9 to TRBJ2-7; 8 bases are shared with TRBD2. Germline assignment: CDR1 SGDLS and CDR2 YYNGEE. The CDR3 contains 15 residues. J was trimmed by 5 bases and V by 0 bases; bases with no gene match: 7.

V is TRBV11-2 and J is TRBJ2-5, with a weak D call TRBD2 (7 bases). Deletions cut 5 bases from V and 2 bases from J, with 21 bases between. The CDR3 runs 17 residues. The germline V gene encodes CDR1 SGHAT and CDR2 FQNNGV. In DNA form, the CDR3 reads TGTGCCAGCAGCACTCTCCGAGGGGGGGTAACACAAGAGACCCAGTACTTC. This encodes CASSTLRGGVTQETQYF.

The V and J genes are TRBV6-6 and TRBJ1-4, with 8 bases lining up with TRBD1. J was trimmed by 7 bases and V by 6 bases; bases with no gene match: 10. The CDR3 extends over 15 amino acids. Germline CDR1 MNHNY, CDR2 SVGAGI (reference sequence). The CDR3 DNA is TGTGCCAGCAGCCGTCCGGGACAGGAGGGTGAAAAACTGTTTTTT. Translated, it gives CASSRPGQEGEKLFF.

The CDR3 protein is CASSRNRDAYEQYF. The CDR3 DNA sequence: TGTGCCAGCAGCCGAAACAGGGACGCCTACGAGCAGTACTTC. The chain links TRBV6-1 to TRBJ2-7, with D maybe TRBD1 (6 bases). Germline CDR1 and CDR2: MNHNS and SASEGT. Trimming took 6 bases from V and 2 from J, leaving 14 bases between them. The CDR3 is 14 amino acids.

The gene calls are TRBV6-5 and TRBJ1-1; D may be TRBD1 (5 bases). Trimming removed 7 bases at V and 3 bases at J, with 12 bases between. The CDR3 has 13 residues. Germline V lookup: CDR1 MNHEY, CDR2 SVGAGI. The CDR3 protein is CASNYDRDTEAFF. Written as DNA, the CDR3 is TGTGCCAGCAACTACGACAGAGACACTGAAGCTTTCTTT.